The 16 T cell receptor beta chains given below trace back to one sample, sequenced in a study of blood T cell repertoires in COVID-19. Sequencing used immunoSEQ multiplex PCR; TCRdb keeps in-frame clones, though not all of them. Here the sample spans approximately 280,000 clones, around 87% being singletons. Sequenced input: PBMCs or T cells enriched from blood (not recorded which). Receptors originate from a woman younger than 35 with acute COVID-19.

This clone was detected once. V gene TRBV5-1 combines with J gene TRBJ2-1; the D gene is possibly TRBD2 (6 bases). This CDR3 region has 14 residues. Germline-derived CDR1 and CDR2 are SGHRS and YFSETQ. Trimming stripped 0 bases from V and 6 bases from J, with 10 bases between. The CDR3 loop is CASSLEGGLNEQFF. The CDR3 DNA sequence: TGCGCCAGCAGCTTGGAGGGAGGCCTCAATGAGCAGTTCTTC.

The chain carries TRBV28 and TRBJ2-1, with D perhaps TRBD1 (5 bases). Deletions cut 7 bases from V and 2 bases from J, with 9 bases between. This CDR3 is built from 13 residues. The germline CDR1 and CDR2 sequences are MDHEN and SYDVKM. CDR3 DNA sequence: TGTGCCAGCACCAGGGATCCCTACAATGAGCAGTTCTTC. Translating it yields CASTRDPYNEQFF.

This clone appeared a single time. The V gene is TRBV28, the J gene TRBJ2-7, with unresolved D. Germline lookup yields CDR1 MDHEN and CDR2 SYDVKM. This CDR3 spans 12 amino acids. Trimming removed 5 bases at V and 4 bases at J, with 9 bases between. CDR3 bases: TGTGCCAGCAGTCCCCAGCGTTACGAGCAGTACTTC. Encoded protein: CASSPQRYEQYF. The full variable domain, its missing parts supplied by reference TRBV28 and TRBJ2-7, is DVKVTQSSRYLVKRTGEKVFLECVQDMDHENMFWYRQDPGLGLRLIYFSYDVKMKEKGDIPEGYSVSREKKERFSLILESASTNQTSMYLCASSPQRYEQYFGPGTRLTVT.

Only one count was recorded for this clone. The rearrangement links TRBV12-3 or TRBV12-4 to TRBJ2-1; D not resolved. CDR3 length equals 12 residues. The V gene lost 4 bases and the J gene lost 5 bases, with 6 bases spanning the gap. The CDR3 DNA is TGTGCCAGCAGTTCCGTCCACAATGAGCAGTTCTTC. This gives the protein CASSSVHNEQFF.

The chain uses TRBV15 and TRBJ2-7, with TRBD2 identical over 15 bases. The CDR3 loop spans 14 amino acids. V shed 6 bases and J 6 bases; nucleotides not matched to a gene: 3. CDR1 is LNHNV, CDR2 YYDKDF, per germline (reference sequence). The CDR3 DNA is TGTGCCACCAGGGGGACTAGCGGGAGGAGCGAGCAGTACTTC. It encodes CATRGTSGRSEQYF.

The rearrangement uses TRBV5-1 and TRBJ2-4, with a weak D call TRBD2 (5 bases). There are 16 residues in the CDR3. Germline V gene data show CDR1 as SGHRS and CDR2 as YFSETQ. V lost 2 bases and J 3 bases, leaving 15 bases between the germline ends. The CDR3 DNA reads as TGCGCCAGCAGCTTCAGCGCCCGGGGTGGCAAAAACATTCAGTACTTC. Residues: CASSFSARGGKNIQYF.

The rearrangement links TRBV5-1 to TRBJ1-1; TRBD1 matches at 7 bases. V shed 0 bases, J shed 1 base, and the junction held 0 bases outside the gene matches. Looked up from germline, CDR1 is SGHRS and CDR2 is YFSETQ. The CDR3 consists of 14 residues. The CDR3 DNA follows: TGCGCCAGCAGCTTGGACAGGGGGAACACTGAAGCTTTCTTT. Residues: CASSLDRGNTEAFF.

This sequence joins TRBV9 and TRBJ2-1; D may be TRBD1 (5 bases). Trimming took off 2 bases at V and 7 bases at J, with 10 bases between the two ends. The germline V gene encodes CDR1 SGDLS and CDR2 YYNGEE. The CDR3 length is 13 residues. The CDR3 is CASSVRGPNEQFF. The DNA of the CDR3 is TGTGCCAGCAGCGTTAGGGGTCCTAATGAGCAGTTCTTC.

The chain links TRBV7-6 to TRBJ2-3, with TRBD2 identical over 13 bases. The CDR3 is made up of 18 amino acids. Germline values: CDR1 SGHVS, CDR2 FNYEAQ. Trimming took 1 base from V and 3 from J; bases not matched to a gene: 7. CDR3 region: CASSLGRPGLAGTDTQYF. CDR3 DNA sequence: TGTGCCAGCAGCTTAGGGCGACCGGGACTAGCGGGAACAGATACGCAGTATTTT.

The chain employs TRBV7-3 and TRBJ2-3; the match to TRBD2 covers 7 bases. The CDR3 covers 14 residues. Germline CDR1 and CDR2: SGHTA and FQGTGA. V lost 11 bases to trimming and J lost 0 bases; unmatched junction nucleotides: 8. The CDR3 protein is CASKPGGSTDTQYF. The CDR3 coding sequence is TGTGCCTCCAAACCGGGGGGAAGCACAGATACGCAGTATTTT.

As concerns this clone: The junction differs from germline at one of its ends, possibly a read error. The chain combines TRBV11-1 with TRBJ2-7, with TRBD2 identical over 7 bases. CDR3 length: 15 residues. Germline V gives CDR1 SGHAT, CDR2 FQDESV (reference sequence). The CDR3 nucleotides are TGTGCCAGCAGCGGTGGACTAGTTCTGTCCTCCGAGCAGTACTTC. This gives the protein CASSGGLVLSSEQYF.

This rearrangement joins TRBV20-1 to TRBJ2-7; 8 bases are a match to TRBD1. CDR1 and CDR2 from the germline V gene are DFQATT and SNEGSKA (reference sequence). Trimming at V came to 3 bases and at J to 3 bases, leaving 10 bases not matched to a gene. This CDR3 contains 15 residues. The CDR3, as DNA: TGCAGTGCTAGTGGAACCGGGACAGGTGGCTACGAGCAGTACTTC. It yields the protein CSASGTGTGGYEQYF.

The CDR3: CASSVGDRGVRETQYF. The CDR3 coding sequence is TGTGCCAGCAGTGTAGGGGACAGGGGGGTTCGGGAGACCCAGTACTTC. V gene TRBV2 combines with J gene TRBJ2-5, with 11 bases matching TRBD1. In germline, CDR1 is SNHLY, CDR2 FYNNEI. The V segment lost 4 bases and the J segment 5 bases; nucleotides outside the gene matches: 9. The CDR3 has 16 residues. The whole variable domain, remainder taken from reference TRBV2 and TRBJ2-5, is EPEVTQTPSHQVTQMGQEVILRCVPISNHLYFYWYRQILGQKVEFLVSFYNNEISEKSEIFDDQFSVERPDGSNFTLKIRSTKLEDSAMYFCASSVGDRGVRETQYFGPGTRLLVL.

This chain joins TRBV30 and TRBJ1-4, with 7 bases identical to TRBD1. CDR3 length equals 12 residues. Per germline, CDR1 GTSNPN and CDR2 SVGIG (reference sequence). The trim removed 7 bases at V and 6 bases at J, leaving 5 bases unmatched. The CDR3 sequence: CALGQEDEKLFF. The DNA for the CDR3 is TGTGCCTTAGGACAGGAGGATGAAAAACTGTTTTTT.

The chain uses TRBV4-1 and TRBJ1-1, with D hard to call. The CDR3 runs to 18 residues. V was shortened by 1 base and J by 7 bases, with 25 bases between the two germline ends. The V gene's germline CDR1 is MGHRA and CDR2 YSYEKL. The DNA of the CDR3 is TGCGCCAGCAGCCAAGTCAAGGGAGGCGCGTTAAGTTTGATTGAAGCTTTCTTT. It codes for CASSQVKGGALSLIEAFF.

CDR3 sequence reads: CASSRGTSGNSYNEQFF. The CDR3, as DNA: TGTGCCAGCAGCCGCGGCACTAGCGGGAACTCCTACAATGAGCAGTTCTTC. The genes are TRBV7-9 and TRBJ2-1; TRBD2 matches 10 bases. CDR3 length equals 17 residues. Germline values: CDR1 SEHNR, CDR2 FQNEAQ (reference sequence). Trimming removed 5 bases from V and 0 bases from J; junction bases left unmatched: 7.